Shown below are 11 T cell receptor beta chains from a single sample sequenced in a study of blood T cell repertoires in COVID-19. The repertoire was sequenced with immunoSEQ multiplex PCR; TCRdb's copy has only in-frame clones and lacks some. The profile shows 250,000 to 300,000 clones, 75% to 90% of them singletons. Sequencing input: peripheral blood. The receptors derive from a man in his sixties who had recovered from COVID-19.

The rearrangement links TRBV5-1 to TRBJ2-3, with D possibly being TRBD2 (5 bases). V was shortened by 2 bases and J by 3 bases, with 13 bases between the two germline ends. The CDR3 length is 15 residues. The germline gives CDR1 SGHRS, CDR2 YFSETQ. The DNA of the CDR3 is TGCGCCAGCAGCTTCTCCGCGGGTGGGACAGATACGCAGTATTTT. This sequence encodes CASSFSAGGTDTQYF. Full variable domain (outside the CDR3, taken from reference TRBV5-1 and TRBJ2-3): KAGVTQTPRYLIKTRGQQVTLSCSPISGHRSVSWYQQTPGQGLQFLFEYFSETQRNKGNFPGRFSGRQFSNSRSEMNVSTLELGDSALYLCASSFSAGGTDTQYFGPGTRLTVL.

CDR3 DNA: TGTGCCACCAGCAGAGATGACAGGGGGGCCACTGAAGCTTTCTTT. Its protein is CATSRDDRGATEAFF. The chain joins TRBV15 to TRBJ1-1; 9 nucleotides agree with TRBD1. After removal of 0 bases from V and 4 bases from J, the junction contained 3 bases not matched to a gene. The CDR3 has 15 amino acids. Germline V CDR1 and CDR2: LNHNV, YYDKDF (reference sequence). Supplemented by reference TRBV15 and TRBJ1-1, the full variable domain reads DAMVIQNPRYQVTQFGKPVTLSCSQTLNHNVMYWYQQKSSQAPKLLFHYYDKDFNNEADTPDNFQSRRPNTSFCFLDIRSPGLGDTAMYLCATSRDDRGATEAFFGQGTRLTVV.

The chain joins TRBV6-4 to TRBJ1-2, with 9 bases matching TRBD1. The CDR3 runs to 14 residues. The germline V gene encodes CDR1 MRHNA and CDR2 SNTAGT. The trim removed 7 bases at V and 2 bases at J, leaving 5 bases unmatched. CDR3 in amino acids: CASKPGQGNYGYTF. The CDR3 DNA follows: TGTGCCAGCAAGCCGGGACAGGGAAACTATGGCTACACCTTC.

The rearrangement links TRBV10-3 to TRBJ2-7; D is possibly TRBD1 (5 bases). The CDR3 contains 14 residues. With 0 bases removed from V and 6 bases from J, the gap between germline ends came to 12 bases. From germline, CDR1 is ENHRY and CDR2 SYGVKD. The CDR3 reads CAISESYQGGEQYF. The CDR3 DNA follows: TGTGCCATCAGTGAGTCTTATCAGGGCGGCGAGCAGTACTTC.

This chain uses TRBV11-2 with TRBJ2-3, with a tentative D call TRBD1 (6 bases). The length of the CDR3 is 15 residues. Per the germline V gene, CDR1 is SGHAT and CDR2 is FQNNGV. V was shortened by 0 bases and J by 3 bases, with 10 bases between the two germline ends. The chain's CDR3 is CASSLDWTATDTQYF. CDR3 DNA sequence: TGTGCCAGCAGCTTAGATTGGACAGCAACAGATACGCAGTATTTT.

CDR3 in amino acids: CASSLTSGGEQYF. The CDR3 DNA reads TGTGCCAGCAGCTTGACGTCCGGGGGCGAGCAGTACTTC. The V gene is TRBV5-4, the J gene TRBJ2-7, with D maybe TRBD2 (6 bases). The CDR3 loop spans 13 amino acids. Germline V CDR1 and CDR2: SGHNT, YYREEE (reference sequence). The V end lost 1 base, the J end lost 6 bases, and 11 bases lay between the germline ends.

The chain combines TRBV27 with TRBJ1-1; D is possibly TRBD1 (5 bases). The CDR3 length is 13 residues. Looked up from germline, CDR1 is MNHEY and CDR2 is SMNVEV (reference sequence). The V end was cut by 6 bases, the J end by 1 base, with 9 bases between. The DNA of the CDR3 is TGTGCCAGCAGGAATCAGGGGAACACTGAAGCTTTCTTT. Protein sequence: CASRNQGNTEAFF.

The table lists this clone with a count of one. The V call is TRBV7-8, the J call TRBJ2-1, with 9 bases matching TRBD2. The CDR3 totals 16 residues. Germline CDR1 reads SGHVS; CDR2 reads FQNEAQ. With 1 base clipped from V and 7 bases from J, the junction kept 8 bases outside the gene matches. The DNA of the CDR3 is TGTGCCAGCAGCTTAGGAGGACTAGCGATTTTGAATGAGCAGTTCTTC. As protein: CASSLGGLAILNEQFF. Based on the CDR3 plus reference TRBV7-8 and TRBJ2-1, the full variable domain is GAGVSQSPRYKVAKRGQDVALRCDPISGHVSLFWYQQALGQGPEFLTYFQNEAQLDKSGLPSDRFFAERPEGSVSTLKIQRTQQEDSAVYLCASSLGGLAILNEQFFGPGTRLTVL.

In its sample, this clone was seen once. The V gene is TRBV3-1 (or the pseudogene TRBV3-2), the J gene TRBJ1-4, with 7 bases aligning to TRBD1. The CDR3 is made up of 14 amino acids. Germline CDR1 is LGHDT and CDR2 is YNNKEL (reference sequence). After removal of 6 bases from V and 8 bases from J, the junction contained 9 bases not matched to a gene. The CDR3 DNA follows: TGTGCCAGCAGACAAAGGGGGCAACGAGAAAAACTGTTTTTT. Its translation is CASRQRGQREKLFF.

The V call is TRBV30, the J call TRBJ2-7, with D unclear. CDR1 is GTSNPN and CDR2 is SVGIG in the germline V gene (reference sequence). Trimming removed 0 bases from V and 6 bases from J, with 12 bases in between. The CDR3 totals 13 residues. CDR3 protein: CAWSVNPWSEQYF. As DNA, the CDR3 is TGTGCCTGGAGTGTAAACCCGTGGAGCGAGCAGTACTTC.

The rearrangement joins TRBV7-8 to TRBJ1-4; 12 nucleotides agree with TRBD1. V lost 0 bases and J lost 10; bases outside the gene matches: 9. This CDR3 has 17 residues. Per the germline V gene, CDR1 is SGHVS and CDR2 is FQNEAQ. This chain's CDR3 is CASSLALGTGGIGKLFF. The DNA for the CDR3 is TGTGCCAGCAGCTTAGCTCTTGGGACAGGGGGCATTGGAAAACTGTTTTTT. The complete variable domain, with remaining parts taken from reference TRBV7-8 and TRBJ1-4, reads GAGVSQSPRYKVAKRGQDVALRCDPISGHVSLFWYQQALGQGPEFLTYFQNEAQLDKSGLPSDRFFAERPEGSVSTLKIQRTQQEDSAVYLCASSLALGTGGIGKLFFGSGTQLSVL.